A selection of T cell receptor beta chains follows, all from one sample in a study of T cell repertoires in cytomegalovirus infection. MiXCR, run by TCRdb on the reads, gives a single entry per CDR3 protein. The data contain 600,000 to 700,000 distinct CDR3 sequences, around 35% of them singletons. Their specific antigens are unknown. The source was cultured PBMCs, collected from culture after CMV antigen stimulation. These receptors originate from a human donor in good health (CMV status not recorded). Some clones in this sample may be carry-over from other donors' samples. Both conserved end residues are part of each CDR3. The D gene is left open where the match is weak. A row's size may be missing; if present it is once, few, many or a size class.

V gene,J gene,D gene,clone size,CDR3 DNA,CDR3 protein
TRBV3-1,TRBJ2-7,TRBD2,once,TGTGCCAGCAGTGCTAGCGGGGGTTCACACTACGAGCAGTACTTC,CASSASGGSHYEQYF
TRBV7-8,TRBJ2-5,TRBD1,.,TGTGCCAGCAGCTCCCACCGGGACAGTACCAGATTAAGGACCCAGTACTTC,CASSSHRDSTRLRTQYF
TRBV7-9,TRBJ2-5,.,.,TGTGCCAGCATCGAACGGGAGACCCAGTACTTC,CASIERETQYF
TRBV27,TRBJ2-7,TRBD1,.,TGTGCCAGCTCTGCCAGCCGGGACAGGGTCTACGAGCAGTACTTC,CASSASRDRVYEQYF
TRBV7-2,TRBJ1-6,.,many,TGTGCCAGCAGCTTAGAAGGCGGCAGGAGGAATTCACCCCTCCACTTT,CASSLEGGRRNSPLHF
TRBV6-6,TRBJ2-2,.,few,TGTGCCAGCAGATACCCCTACAGGGCCACCGGGGAGCTGTTTTTT,CASRYPYRATGELFF
TRBV7-6,TRBJ2-7,.,many,TGTGCCAGCAGCTTAAGCGACATGGGGGACGAGCAGTACTTC,CASSLSDMGDEQYF
TRBV20-1,TRBJ1-4,.,.,TGCAGTGCTAGAAAAATTGCAACTAATGAAAAACTGTTTTTT,CSARKIATNEKLFF
TRBV19,TRBJ2-3,.,.,TGTGCCAGTAGTATTCCAGGGACGGCAGATACGCAGTATTTT,CASSIPGTADTQYF
TRBV7-9,TRBJ1-2,.,few,TGTGCCAGCAGCTTAGGGGTATACTATGGCTACACCTTC,CASSLGVYYGYTF